What follows are 10 T cell receptor beta chains derived from one specimen sequenced in a study of T cell responses to AZD1222 COVID-19 vaccine. Profiling relied on immunoSEQ multiplex PCR, and the TCRdb table lists in-frame clones only, not all of them. The data show approximately 150,000 clones, roughly nine tenths seen once. The specimen was peripheral blood, collected 28 days after the second AZD1222 dose. The receptors here all came from an adult who received the AZD1222 COVID-19 vaccine.

The chain uses TRBV9 and TRBJ2-1, with D perhaps TRBD2 (5 bases). Germline V gene sequence: CDR1 SGDLS, CDR2 YYNGEE. V was clipped by 4 bases and J by 8 bases, with 13 bases between them. This CDR3 has 13 residues. Here the CDR3 reads CASSPSQRDEQFF. In nucleotides, the CDR3 is TGTGCCAGCAGCCCAAGCCAGAGGGATGAGCAGTTCTTC.

This chain uses TRBV20-1 with TRBJ1-3; TRBD1 is a possible D gene (6 bases). Germline V gene lookup returns CDR1 DFQATT and CDR2 SNEGSKA (reference sequence). V was pared by 3 bases and J by 7 bases, with 16 bases between. This CDR3 is built from 14 residues. The CDR3 reads CSASRRDTRNTIYF. The CDR3 nucleotides read TGCAGTGCTAGTCGCCGGGACACTCGCAACACCATATATTTT.

This chain joins TRBV28 and TRBJ2-1; perhaps TRBD2 as D (6 bases). The V gene lost 6 bases and the J gene lost 0 bases, with 12 bases spanning the gap. Germline assignment: CDR1 MDHEN and CDR2 SYDVKM. CDR3 length equals 15 residues. CDR3 sequence reads: CASSKDYSSYNEQFF. The DNA of the CDR3 is TGTGCCAGCAGCAAGGACTACAGCTCCTACAATGAGCAGTTCTTC.

This chain's CDR3 is CASSLESVGTRYGYTF. The CDR3 DNA is TGCGCCAGCAGCTTGGAATCGGTCGGCACTAGGTATGGCTACACCTTC. The chain has TRBV5-1 and TRBJ1-2; D is unclear. Trimming stripped 0 bases from V and 5 bases from J, with 17 bases between. Germline CDR1 is SGHRS and CDR2 is YFSETQ. This CDR3 comprises 16 residues.

The gene calls are TRBV5-1 and TRBJ1-6; the D gene is possibly TRBD1 (6 bases). Germline loops: CDR1 SGHRS, CDR2 YFSETQ. V dropped 0 bases and J dropped 7 bases, with 11 bases sitting between them. The CDR3 totals 15 residues. CDR3 bases: TGCGCCAGCAGCTTGGGGCAGGGGCGGAATTCACCCCTCCACTTT. Encoded protein: CASSLGQGRNSPLHF.

The chain employs TRBV4-1 and TRBJ1-5, with unresolved D. The V gene lost 0 bases and the J gene lost 6 bases, with 12 bases spanning the gap. Germline assignment: CDR1 MGHRA and CDR2 YSYEKL. The length of the CDR3 is 15 residues. The CDR3 sequence is CASSQDMGFSQPQHF. The CDR3 region has the DNA TGCGCCAGCAGCCAAGATATGGGGTTTTCTCAGCCCCAGCATTTT.

This chain links TRBV4-2 with TRBJ2-7; no definite D call. This CDR3 is 16 amino acids long. CDR1 LGHNA and CDR2 YNFKEQ come from the germline V gene. Deletions cut 0 bases from V and 2 bases from J, with 14 bases between. CDR3 DNA: TGTGCCAGCAGCCAAGATGATACTCGCCCGGCCTACGAGCAGTACTTC. This codes for CASSQDDTRPAYEQYF.

The V and J genes are TRBV6-2 or TRBV6-3 and TRBJ1-3, with no clear D. The V end lost 2 bases, the J end lost 7 bases, and 9 bases lay between the germline ends. Germline V lookup: CDR1 MNHEY, CDR2 SVGEGT. The CDR3 runs to 13 residues. CDR3 in amino acids: CASSYRTFNTIYF. CDR3 bases: TGTGCCAGCAGTTACCGGACCTTTAACACCATATATTTT.

This rearrangement joins TRBV7-2 to TRBJ1-1, with D tentatively TRBD1 (5 bases). Trimming cost V 4 bases and J 1 base, with 16 bases left between them. The CDR3 consists of 16 residues. Germline V lookup: CDR1 SGHTA, CDR2 FQGNSA. DNA of the CDR3: TGTGCCAGCAGCTCGCAGGGAAAAATAAGGAACACTGAAGCTTTCTTT. It codes for CASSSQGKIRNTEAFF.

This chain uses TRBV5-1 with TRBJ1-1; possibly TRBD1 for D (6 bases). Trimming left V 0 bases short and J 4 bases short, with 13 bases between. Germline V lookup: CDR1 SGHRS, CDR2 YFSETQ. The CDR3 runs 15 residues. The CDR3 DNA reads TGCGCCAGCAGCTTGGACGGCAGGGGTGGCACTGAAGCTTTCTTT. Protein product: CASSLDGRGGTEAFF.